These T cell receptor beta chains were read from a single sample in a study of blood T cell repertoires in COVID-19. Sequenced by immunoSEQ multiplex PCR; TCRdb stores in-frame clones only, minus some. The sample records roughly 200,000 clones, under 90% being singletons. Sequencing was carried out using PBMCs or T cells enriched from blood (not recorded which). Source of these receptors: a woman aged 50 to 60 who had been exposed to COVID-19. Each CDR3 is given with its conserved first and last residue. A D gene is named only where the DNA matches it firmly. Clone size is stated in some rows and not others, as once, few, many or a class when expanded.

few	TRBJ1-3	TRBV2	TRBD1	CASSADRGSGNTIYF	TGTGCCAGCAGTGCGGACAGGGGGAGTGGAAACACCATATATTTT
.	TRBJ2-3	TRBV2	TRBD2	CASRVAGTQYF	TGTGCCAGCAGAGTAGCGGGTACGCAGTATTTT
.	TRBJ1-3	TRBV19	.	CASSRNRQVLSGNTIYF	TGTGCCAGTAGTCGAAACAGACAGGTTCTATCTGGAAACACCATATATTTT
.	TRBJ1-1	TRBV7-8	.	CASALGSNTEAFF	TGTGCCAGCGCTCTCGGGTCGAACACTGAAGCTTTCTTT
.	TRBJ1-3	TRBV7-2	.	CASSVGTQGNTIYF	TGTGCCAGCAGCGTCGGGACACAGGGAAACACCATATATTTT
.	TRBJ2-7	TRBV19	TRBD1	CASSRDRAGEQYF	TGTGCCAGTAGTAGGGACAGGGCCGGCGAGCAGTACTTC
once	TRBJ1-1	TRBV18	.	CASSPGGGRSRNTEAFF	TGTGCCAGCTCACCGGGTGGGGGGAGATCAAGGAACACTGAAGCTTTCTTT
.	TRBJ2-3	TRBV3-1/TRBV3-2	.	CASSPDRPLSTDTQYF	TGTGCCAGCAGCCCAGACAGGCCCCTTAGCACAGATACGCAGTATTTT
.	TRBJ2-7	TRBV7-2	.	CASSLDEAYEQYF	TGTGCCAGCAGCTTGGATGAGGCCTACGAGCAGTACTTC
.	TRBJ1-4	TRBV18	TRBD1	CASSQLGQGATNEKLFF	TGTGCCAGCTCACAATTGGGACAGGGTGCAACTAATGAAAAACTGTTTTTT
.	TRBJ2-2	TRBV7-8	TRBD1	CASSLGQGGLVRTGELFF	TGTGCCAGCAGCTTGGGACAGGGAGGGTTGGTTAGAACCGGGGAGCTGTTTTTT
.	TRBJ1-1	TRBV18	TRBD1	CASSVDRGGTEAFF	TGTGCCAGCTCGGTCGACAGGGGAGGCACTGAAGCTTTCTTT
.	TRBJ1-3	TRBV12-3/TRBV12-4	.	CASNLGNTIYF	TGTGCCAGCAATCTTGGAAACACCATATATTTT
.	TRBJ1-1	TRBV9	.	CATSQDMNTEAFF	TGTGCCACCTCACAGGATATGAACACTGAAGCTTTCTTT
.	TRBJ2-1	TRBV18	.	CASSSGDEQFF	TGTGCCAGCTCAAGCGGCGATGAGCAGTTCTTC
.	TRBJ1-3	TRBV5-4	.	CASSSGVLGNTIYF	TGTGCCAGCAGCTCCGGGGTCTTGGGAAACACCATATATTTT
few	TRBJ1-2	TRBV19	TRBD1	CASSAGGLGYGYTF	TGTGCCAGTAGTGCAGGGGGCCTAGGGTATGGCTACACCTTC
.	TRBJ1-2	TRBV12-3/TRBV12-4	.	CASSLPTGGYTF	TGTGCCAGCAGTTTGCCGACAGGCGGCTACACCTTC
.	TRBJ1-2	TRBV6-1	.	CASSENGEYGYTF	TGTGCCAGCAGTGAAAATGGGGAGTATGGCTACACCTTC
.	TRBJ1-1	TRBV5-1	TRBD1	CASRRGTGAQGTEAFF	TGCGCCAGCAGACGGGGGACAGGGGCACAAGGGACTGAAGCTTTCTTT
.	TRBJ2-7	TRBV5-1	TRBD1	CASSPNRGGATYEQYF	TGCGCCAGCAGCCCCAACAGGGGTGGGGCCACCTACGAGCAGTACTTC
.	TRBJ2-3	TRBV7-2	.	CASSSSVDTQYF	TGTGCCAGCAGCTCGTCGGTAGATACGCAGTATTTT
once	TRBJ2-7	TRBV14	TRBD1	CASSQTTGDYEQYF	TGTGCCAGCAGCCAGACGACAGGGGACTACGAGCAGTACTTC
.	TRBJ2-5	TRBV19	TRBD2	CASSPGLAGGKETQYF	TGTGCCAGTAGTCCGGGACTAGCGGGGGGGAAAGAGACCCAGTACTTC
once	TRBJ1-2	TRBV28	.	CASSGDTAYGYTF	TGTGCCAGTTCCGGGGATACCGCCTATGGCTACACCTTC
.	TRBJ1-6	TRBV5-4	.	CASSFSDSSYNSPLHF	TGTGCCAGCAGCTTCTCTGACAGCTCCTATAATTCACCCCTCCACTTT